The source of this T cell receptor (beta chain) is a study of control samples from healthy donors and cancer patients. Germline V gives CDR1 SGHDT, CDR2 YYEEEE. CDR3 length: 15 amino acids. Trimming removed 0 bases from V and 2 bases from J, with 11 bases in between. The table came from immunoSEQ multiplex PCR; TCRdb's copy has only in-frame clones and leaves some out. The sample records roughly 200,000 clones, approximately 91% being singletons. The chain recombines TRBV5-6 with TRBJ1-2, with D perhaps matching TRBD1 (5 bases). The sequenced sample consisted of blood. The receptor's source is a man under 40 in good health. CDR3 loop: CASSLVGRVNYGYTF. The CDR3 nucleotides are TGTGCCAGCAGCTTGGTGGGCAGGGTAAACTATGGCTACACCTTC.